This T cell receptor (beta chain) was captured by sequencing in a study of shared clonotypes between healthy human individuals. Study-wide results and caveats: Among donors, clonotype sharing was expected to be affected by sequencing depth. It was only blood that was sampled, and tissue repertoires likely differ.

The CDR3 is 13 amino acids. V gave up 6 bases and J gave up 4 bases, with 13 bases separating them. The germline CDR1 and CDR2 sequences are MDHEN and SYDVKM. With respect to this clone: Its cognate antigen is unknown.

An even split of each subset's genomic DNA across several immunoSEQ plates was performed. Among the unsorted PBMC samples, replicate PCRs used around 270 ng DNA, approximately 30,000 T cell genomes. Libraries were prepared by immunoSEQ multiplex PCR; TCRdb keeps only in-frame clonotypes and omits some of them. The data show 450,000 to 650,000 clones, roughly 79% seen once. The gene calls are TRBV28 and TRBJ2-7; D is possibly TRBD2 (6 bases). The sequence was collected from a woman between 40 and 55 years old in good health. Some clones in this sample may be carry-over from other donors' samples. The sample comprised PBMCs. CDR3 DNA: TGTGCCAGCAGCGGGGGATATTCTTACGAGCAGTACTTC. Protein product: CASSGGYSYEQYF. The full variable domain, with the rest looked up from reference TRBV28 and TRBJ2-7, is DVKVTQSSRYLVKRTGEKVFLECVQDMDHENMFWYRQDPGLGLRLIYFSYDVKMKEKGDIPEGYSVSREKKERFSLILESASTNQTSMYLCASSGGYSYEQYFGPGTRLTVT.